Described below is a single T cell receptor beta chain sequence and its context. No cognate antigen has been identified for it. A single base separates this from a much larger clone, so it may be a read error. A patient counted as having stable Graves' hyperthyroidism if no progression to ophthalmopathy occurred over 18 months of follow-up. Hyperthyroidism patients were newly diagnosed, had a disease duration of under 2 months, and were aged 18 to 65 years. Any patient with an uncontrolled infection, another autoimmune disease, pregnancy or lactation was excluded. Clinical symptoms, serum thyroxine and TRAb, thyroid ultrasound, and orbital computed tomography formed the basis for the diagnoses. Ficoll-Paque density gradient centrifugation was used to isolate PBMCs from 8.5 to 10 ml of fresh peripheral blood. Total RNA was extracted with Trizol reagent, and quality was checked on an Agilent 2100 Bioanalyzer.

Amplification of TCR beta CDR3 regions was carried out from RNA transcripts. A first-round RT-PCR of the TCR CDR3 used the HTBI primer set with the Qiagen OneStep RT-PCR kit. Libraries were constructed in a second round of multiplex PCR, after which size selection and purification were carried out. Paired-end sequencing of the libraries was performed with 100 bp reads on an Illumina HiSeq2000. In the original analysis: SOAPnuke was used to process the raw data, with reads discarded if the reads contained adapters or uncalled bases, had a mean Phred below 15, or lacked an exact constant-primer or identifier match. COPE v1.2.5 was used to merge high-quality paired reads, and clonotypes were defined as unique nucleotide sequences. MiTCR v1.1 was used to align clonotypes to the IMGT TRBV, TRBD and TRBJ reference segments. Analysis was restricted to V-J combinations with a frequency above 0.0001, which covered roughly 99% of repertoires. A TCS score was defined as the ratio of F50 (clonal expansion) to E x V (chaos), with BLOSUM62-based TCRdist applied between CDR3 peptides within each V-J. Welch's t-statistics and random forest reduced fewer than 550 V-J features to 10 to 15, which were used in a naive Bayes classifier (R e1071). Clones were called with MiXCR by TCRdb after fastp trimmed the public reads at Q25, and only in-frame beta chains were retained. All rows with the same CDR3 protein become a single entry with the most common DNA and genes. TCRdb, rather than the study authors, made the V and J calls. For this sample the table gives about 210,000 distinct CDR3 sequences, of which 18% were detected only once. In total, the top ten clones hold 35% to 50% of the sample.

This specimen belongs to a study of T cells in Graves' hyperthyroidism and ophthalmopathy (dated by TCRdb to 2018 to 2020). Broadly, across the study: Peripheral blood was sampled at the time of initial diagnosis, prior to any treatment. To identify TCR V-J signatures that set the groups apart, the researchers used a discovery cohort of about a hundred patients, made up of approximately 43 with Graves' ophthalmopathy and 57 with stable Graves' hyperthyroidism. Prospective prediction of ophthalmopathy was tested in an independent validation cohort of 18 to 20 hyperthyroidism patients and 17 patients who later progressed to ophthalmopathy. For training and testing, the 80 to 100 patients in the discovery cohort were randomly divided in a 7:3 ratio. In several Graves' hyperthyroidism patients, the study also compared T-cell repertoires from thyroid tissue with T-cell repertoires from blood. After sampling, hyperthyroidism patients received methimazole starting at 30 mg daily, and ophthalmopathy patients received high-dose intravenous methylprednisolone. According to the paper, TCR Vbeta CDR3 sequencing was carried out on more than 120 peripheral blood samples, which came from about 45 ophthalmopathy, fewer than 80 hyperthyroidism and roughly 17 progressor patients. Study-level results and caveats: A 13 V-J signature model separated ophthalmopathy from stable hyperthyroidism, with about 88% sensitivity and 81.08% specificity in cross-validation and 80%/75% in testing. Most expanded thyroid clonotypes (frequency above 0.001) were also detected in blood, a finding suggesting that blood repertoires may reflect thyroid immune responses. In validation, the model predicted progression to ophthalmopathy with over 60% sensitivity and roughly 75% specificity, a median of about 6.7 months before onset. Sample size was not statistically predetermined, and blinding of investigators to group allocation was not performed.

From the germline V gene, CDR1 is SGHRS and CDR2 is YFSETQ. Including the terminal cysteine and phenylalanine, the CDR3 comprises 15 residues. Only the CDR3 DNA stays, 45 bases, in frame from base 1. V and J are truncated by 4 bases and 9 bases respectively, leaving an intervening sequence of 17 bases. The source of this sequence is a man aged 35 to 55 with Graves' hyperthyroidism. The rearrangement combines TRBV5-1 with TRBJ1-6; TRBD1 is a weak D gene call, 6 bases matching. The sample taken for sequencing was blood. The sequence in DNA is TGCGCCAGCAGCCCCGGAAAGGGACAAAGTTCACCCCTCCACTTT. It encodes CASSPGKGQSSPLHF.